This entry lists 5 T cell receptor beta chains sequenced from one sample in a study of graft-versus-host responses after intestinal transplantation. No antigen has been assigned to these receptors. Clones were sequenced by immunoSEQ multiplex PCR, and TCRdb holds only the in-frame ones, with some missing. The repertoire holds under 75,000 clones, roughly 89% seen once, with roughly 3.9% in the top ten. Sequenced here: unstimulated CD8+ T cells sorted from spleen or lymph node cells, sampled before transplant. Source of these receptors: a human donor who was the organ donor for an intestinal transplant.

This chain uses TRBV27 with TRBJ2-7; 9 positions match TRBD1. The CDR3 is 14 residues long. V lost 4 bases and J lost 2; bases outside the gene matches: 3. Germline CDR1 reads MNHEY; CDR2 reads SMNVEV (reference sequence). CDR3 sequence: CASSSDRGTYEQYV. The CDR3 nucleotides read TGTGCCAGCAGTTCGGACAGGGGCACCTACGAGCAGTACGTC.

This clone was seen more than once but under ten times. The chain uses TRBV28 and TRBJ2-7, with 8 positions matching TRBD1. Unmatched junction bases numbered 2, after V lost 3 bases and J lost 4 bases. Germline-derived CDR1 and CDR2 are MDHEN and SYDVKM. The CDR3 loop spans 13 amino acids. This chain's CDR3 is CASSFGTGYEQYV. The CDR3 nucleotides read TGTGCCAGCAGTTTCGGGACAGGATACGAGCAGTACGTC.

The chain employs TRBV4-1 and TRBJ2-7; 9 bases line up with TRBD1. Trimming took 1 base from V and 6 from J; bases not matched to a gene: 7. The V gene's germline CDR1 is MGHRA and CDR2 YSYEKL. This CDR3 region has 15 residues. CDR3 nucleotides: TGCGCCAGCAGCCAAGTGGGGGACAGGGTGGGCGAGCAGTACGTC. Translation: CASSQVGDRVGEQYV.

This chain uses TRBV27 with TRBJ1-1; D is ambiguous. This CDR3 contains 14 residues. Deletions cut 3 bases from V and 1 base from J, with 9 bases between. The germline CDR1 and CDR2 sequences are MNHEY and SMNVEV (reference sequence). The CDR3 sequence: CASSLAQSNTEAFF. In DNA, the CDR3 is TGTGCCAGCAGTTTGGCTCAGTCGAACACTGAAGCTTTCTTT.

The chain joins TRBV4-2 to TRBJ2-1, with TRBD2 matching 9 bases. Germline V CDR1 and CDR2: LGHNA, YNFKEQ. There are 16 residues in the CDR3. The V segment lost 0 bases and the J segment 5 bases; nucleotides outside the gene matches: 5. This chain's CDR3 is CASSQDPAGGNNEQFF. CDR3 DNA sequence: TGTGCCAGCAGCCAAGACCCAGCGGGGGGAAACAATGAGCAGTTCTTC.